This TCR beta chain appears in the sequencing data of a study of response to subunit inactivated influenza vaccine. Points from the study as a whole: Few new T cells, the authors suggested, are recruited by each seasonal influenza vaccination.

TCRdb reanalysed the RT-PCR reads using MiXCR and keeps one entry per CDR3 protein. Of roughly 630,000 distinct CDR3 sequences in the sample, 14% were seen once. This clonotype was counted only a few times. Antigen specificity is unknown. Germline assignment: CDR1 KGHDR and CDR2 SFDVKD. Trimming removed 7 bases from V and 10 bases from J, with 16 bases in between. The CDR3 consists of 13 residues. V is TRBV24-1 and J is TRBJ2-1; either TRBD1 or TRBD2 may fit D (6 bases each). This TCR was sampled from a man between 50 and 59 years old who received an inactivated influenza vaccine. The input for sequencing was PBMCs from blood, taken about 14 days before vaccination. The CDR3 loop reads CATRGGWTEEQFF. DNA for the CDR3: TGTGCCACCAGGGGGGGCTGGACAGAGGAGCAGTTCTTC.